The T cell receptor beta chain under discussion was sequenced for a study of a mutant IDH1 vaccine in newly diagnosed glioma. V shed 1 base and J shed 1 base, with 10 bases lying between them. The CDR3 is 16 amino acids. Per germline, CDR1 LGHNA and CDR2 YSLEER. The method was immunoSEQ multiplex PCR; TCRdb's version includes in-frame clones alone and lacks a portion of them. In the table there are about 25,000 clones, approximately 80% of which are singletons. Remarks on this clone: Its matching antigen is unknown.

Time point meaning: week 5, during vaccination. A 20-mer mutant IDH1 peptide at 300 ug was injected subcutaneously with topical imiquimod. The source is a man aged 35-49 years with glioma. The sequencing used PBMCs, collected from a glioma patient whose treatment included an IDH1 peptide vaccine. The V call is TRBV4-3, the J call TRBJ2-2; TRBD2 is a possible D gene (6 bases). CDR3 loop: CASSQAPGENTGELFF. In nucleotides, the CDR3 is TGCGCCAGCAGCCAAGCCCCGGGGGAGAACACCGGGGAGCTGTTTTTT.